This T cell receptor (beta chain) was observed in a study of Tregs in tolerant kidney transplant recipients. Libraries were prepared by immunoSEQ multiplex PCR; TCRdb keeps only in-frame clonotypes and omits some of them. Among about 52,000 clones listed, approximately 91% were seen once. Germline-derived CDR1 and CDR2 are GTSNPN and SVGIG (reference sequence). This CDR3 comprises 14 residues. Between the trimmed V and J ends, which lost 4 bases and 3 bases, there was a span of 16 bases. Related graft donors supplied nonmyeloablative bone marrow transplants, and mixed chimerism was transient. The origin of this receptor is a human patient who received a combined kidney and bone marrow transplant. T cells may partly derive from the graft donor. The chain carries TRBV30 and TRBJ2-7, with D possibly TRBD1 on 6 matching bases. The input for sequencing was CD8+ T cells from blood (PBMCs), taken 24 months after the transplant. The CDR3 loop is CAWTVGRGGYEQYF. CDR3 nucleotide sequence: TGTGCCTGGACCGTAGGGAGAGGGGGCTACGAGCAGTACTTC.